One TCR beta chain is described in this entry. Its target is not known. Primers included in the PCR were 60 Vbeta and 13 Jbeta primers. In the authors' methods: The authors later counted roughly 79 million unique TCR beta chains, some 9.9 million of them shared. Profiling relied on immunoSEQ multiplex PCR, and the TCRdb table lists in-frame clones only, not all of them. The D gene and trimming were derived from the DNA, and the V and J assignments and clone size from that table. The sample includes around 160,000 clones, roughly 87% of them seen just once. This sample is drawn from a study of cytomegalovirus exposure and HLA in healthy donors. Regarding the study as a whole: A cluster of highly shared sequence variants was likely a sequencing artifact. Researchers reported from a later analysis that most CMV-associated TCR beta chains appeared HLA-restricted.

The V gene lost 0 bases and the J gene lost 6 bases, with 12 bases spanning the gap. The CDR3 runs to 15 residues. In germline, CDR1 is MGHRA, CDR2 YSYEKL. This chain joins TRBV4-1 and TRBJ1-5; maybe TRBD1 (5 bases). Sequencing was done on a sample of PBMCs. This clonotype was sampled from a man aged 45-65 years in good health and CMV-seropositive. CDR3 in amino acids: CASSQEYTGPQPQHF. For the CDR3, the DNA is TGCGCCAGCAGCCAAGAGTACACAGGTCCTCAGCCCCAGCATTTT.